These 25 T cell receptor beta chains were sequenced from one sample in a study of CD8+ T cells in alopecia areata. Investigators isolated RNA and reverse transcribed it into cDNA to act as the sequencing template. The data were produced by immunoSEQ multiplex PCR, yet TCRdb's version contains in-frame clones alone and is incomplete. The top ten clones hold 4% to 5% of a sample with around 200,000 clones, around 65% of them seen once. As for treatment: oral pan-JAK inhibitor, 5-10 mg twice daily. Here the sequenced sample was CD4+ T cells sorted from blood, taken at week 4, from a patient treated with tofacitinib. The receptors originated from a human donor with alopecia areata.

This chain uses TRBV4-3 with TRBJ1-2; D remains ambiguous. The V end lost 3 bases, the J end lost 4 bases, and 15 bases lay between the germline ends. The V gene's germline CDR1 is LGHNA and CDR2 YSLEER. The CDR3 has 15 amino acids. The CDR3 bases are TGCGCCAGCAGCCAGGACCCTGACGGCCTCTATGGCTACACCTTC. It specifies CASSQDPDGLYGYTF.

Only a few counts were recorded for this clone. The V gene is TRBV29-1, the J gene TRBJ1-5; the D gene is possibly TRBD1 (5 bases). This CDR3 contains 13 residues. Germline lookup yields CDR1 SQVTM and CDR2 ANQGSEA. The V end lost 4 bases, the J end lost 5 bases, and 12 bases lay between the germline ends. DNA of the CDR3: TGCAGCGTTGTAGAGGGGACGGATCAGCCCCAGCATTTT. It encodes CSVVEGTDQPQHF.

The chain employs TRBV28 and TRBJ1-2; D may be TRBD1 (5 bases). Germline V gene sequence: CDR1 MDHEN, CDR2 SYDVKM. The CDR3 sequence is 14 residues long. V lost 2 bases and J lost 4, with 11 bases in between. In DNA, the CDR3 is TGTGCCAGCAGTTTAGTGGGGGTGGGCTATGGCTACACCTTC. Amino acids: CASSLVGVGYGYTF.

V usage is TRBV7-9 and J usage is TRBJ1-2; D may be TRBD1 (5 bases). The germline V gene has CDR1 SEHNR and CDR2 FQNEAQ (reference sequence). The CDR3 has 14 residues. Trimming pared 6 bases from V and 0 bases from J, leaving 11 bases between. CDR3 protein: CASRKDTTNYGYTF. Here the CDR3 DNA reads TGTGCCAGCAGAAAGGACACGACTAACTATGGCTACACCTTC.

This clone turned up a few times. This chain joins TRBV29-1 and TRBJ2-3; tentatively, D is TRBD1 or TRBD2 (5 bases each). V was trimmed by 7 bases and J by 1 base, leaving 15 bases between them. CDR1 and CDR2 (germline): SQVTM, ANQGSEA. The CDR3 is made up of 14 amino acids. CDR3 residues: CSGGMGRGTDTQYF. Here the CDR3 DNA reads TGCAGCGGTGGTATGGGACGAGGCACAGATACGCAGTATTTT.

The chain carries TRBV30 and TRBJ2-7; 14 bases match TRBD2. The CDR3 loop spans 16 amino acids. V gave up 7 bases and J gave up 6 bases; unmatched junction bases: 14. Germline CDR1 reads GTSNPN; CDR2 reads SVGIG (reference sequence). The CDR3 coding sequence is TGTGCCTACCAAGGACTAGCGGGGGGCCGCGTCCTCGAGCAGTACTTC. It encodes CAYQGLAGGRVLEQYF. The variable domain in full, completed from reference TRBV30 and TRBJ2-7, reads SQTIHQWPATLVQPVGSPLSLECTVEGTSNPNLYWYRQAAGRGLQLLFYSVGIGQISSEVPQNLSASRPQDRQFILSSKKLLLSDSGFYLCAYQGLAGGRVLEQYFGPGTRLTVT.

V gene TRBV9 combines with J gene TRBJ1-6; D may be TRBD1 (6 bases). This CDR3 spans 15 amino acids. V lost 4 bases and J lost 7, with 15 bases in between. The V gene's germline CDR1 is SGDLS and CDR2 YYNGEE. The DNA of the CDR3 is TGTGCCAGCAGCACGGGACATCGGTCAAATTCACCCCTCCACTTT. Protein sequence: CASSTGHRSNSPLHF.

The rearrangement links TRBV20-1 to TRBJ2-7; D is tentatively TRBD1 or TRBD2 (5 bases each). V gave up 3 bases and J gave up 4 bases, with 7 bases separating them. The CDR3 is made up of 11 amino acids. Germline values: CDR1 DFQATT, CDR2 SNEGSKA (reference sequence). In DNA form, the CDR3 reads TGCAGTGCTAGTGAGGGGTACGAGCAGTACTTC. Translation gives CSASEGYEQYF.

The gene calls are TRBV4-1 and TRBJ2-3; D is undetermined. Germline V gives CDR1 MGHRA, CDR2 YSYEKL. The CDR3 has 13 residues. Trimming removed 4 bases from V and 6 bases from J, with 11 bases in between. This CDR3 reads CASSLVVRDTQYF. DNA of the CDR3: TGCGCCAGCAGCCTGGTGGTTAGGGATACGCAGTATTTT.

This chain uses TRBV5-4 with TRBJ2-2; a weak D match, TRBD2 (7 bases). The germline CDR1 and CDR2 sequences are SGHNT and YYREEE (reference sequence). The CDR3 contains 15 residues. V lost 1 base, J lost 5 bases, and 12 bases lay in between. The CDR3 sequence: CASSLQGRVTGELFF. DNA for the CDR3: TGTGCCAGCAGCTTGCAGGGGAGGGTAACCGGGGAGCTGTTTTTT.

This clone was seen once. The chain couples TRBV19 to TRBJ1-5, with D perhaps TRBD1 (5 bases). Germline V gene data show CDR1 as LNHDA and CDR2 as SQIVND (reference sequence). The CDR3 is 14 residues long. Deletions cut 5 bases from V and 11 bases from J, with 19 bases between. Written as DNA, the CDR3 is TGTGCCAGTAGTGCCGGGACCTACTATCCAGCCCAGCATTTT. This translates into CASSAGTYYPAQHF.

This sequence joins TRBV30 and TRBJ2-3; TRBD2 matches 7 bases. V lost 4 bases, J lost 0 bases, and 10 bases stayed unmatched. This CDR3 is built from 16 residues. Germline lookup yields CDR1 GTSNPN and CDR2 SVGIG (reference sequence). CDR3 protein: CAWTYLQAGSTDTQYF. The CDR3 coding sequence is TGTGCCTGGACCTACCTGCAAGCGGGAAGCACAGATACGCAGTATTTT.

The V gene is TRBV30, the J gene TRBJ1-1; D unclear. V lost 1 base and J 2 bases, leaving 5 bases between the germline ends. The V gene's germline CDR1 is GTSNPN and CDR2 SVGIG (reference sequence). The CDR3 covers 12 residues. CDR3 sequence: CAWSGLNTEAFF. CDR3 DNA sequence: TGTGCCTGGAGTGGCCTTAACACTGAAGCTTTCTTT.

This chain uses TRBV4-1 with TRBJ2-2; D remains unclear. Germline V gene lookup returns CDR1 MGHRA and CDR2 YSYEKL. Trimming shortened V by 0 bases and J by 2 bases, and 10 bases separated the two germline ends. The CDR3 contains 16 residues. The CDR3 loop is CASSQDVARNTGELFF. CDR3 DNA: TGCGCCAGCAGCCAAGATGTGGCCAGAAACACCGGGGAGCTGTTTTTT.

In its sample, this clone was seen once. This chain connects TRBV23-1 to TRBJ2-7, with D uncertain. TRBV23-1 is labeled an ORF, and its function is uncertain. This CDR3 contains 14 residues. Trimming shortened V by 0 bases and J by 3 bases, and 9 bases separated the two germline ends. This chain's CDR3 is CASSQSRGIYEQYF. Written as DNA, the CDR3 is TGCGCCAGCAGTCAATCTCGCGGAATCTACGAGCAGTACTTC.

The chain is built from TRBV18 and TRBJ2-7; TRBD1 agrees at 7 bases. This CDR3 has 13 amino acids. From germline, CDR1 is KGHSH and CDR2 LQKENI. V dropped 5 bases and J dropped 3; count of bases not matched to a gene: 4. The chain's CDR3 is CASSKGQIYEQYF. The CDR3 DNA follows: TGTGCCAGCTCAAAGGGACAGATCTACGAGCAGTACTTC.

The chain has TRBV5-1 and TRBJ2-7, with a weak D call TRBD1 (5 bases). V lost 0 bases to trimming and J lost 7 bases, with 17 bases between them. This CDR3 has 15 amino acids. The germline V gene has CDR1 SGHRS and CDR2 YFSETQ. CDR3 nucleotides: TGCGCCAGCAGCTTGGCCGAATTTTCCCAGGGTGAGCAGTACTTC. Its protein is CASSLAEFSQGEQYF.

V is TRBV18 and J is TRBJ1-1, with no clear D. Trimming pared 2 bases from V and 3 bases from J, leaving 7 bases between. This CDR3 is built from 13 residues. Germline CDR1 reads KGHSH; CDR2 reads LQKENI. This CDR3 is CASSPIGDTEAFF. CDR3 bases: TGTGCCAGCTCACCAATCGGGGACACTGAAGCTTTCTTT.

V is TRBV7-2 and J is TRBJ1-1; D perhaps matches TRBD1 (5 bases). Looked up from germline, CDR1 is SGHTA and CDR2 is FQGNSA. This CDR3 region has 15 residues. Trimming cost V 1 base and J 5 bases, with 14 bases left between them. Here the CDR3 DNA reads TGTGCCAGCAGCTTAGTCTTCGGGGGAAGGACTGAAGCTTTCTTT. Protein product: CASSLVFGGRTEAFF.

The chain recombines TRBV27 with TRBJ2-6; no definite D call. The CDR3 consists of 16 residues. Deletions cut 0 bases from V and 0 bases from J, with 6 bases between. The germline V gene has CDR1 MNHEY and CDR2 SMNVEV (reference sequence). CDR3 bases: TGTGCCAGCAGTTTATCCCCACACTCTGGGGCCAACGTCCTGACTTTC. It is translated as CASSLSPHSGANVLTF. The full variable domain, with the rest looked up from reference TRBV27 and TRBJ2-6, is EAQVTQNPRYLITVTGKKLTVTCSQNMNHEYMSWYRQDPGLGLRQIYYSMNVEVTDKGDVPEGYKVSRKEKRNFPLILESPSPNQTSLYFCASSLSPHSGANVLTFGAGSRLTVL.

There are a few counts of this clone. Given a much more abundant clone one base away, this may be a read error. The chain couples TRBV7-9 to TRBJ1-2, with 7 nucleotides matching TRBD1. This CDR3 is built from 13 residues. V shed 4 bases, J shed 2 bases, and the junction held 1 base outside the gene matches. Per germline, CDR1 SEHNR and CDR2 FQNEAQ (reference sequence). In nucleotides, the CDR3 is TGTGCCAGCAGCTCGGGACAGAACTATGGCTACACCTTC. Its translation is CASSSGQNYGYTF.

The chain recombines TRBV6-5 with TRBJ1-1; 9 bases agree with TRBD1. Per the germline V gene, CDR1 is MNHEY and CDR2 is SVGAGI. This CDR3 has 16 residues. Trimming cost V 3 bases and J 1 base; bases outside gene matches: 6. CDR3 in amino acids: CASSYGTGTTNTEAFF. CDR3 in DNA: TGTGCCAGCAGTTATGGGACAGGGACTACGAACACTGAAGCTTTCTTT.

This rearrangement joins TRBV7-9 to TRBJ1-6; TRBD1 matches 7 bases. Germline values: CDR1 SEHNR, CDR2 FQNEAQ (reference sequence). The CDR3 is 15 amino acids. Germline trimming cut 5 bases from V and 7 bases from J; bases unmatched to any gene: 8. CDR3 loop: CASSPPGTENSPLHF. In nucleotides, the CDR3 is TGTGCCAGCAGCCCTCCCGGGACAGAGAATTCACCCCTCCACTTT.

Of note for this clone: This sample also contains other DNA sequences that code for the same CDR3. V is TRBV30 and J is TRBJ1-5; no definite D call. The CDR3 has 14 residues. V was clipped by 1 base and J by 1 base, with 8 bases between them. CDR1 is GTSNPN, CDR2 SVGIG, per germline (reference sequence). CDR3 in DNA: TGTGCCTGGAGTGGGACGGAAAGCAATCAGCCCCAGCATTTT. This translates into CAWSGTESNQPQHF.

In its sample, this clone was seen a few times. CDR3 protein: CSAPFVNIQYF. In DNA, the CDR3 is TGCAGTGCTCCCTTCGTGAACATTCAGTACTTC. The J gene is TRBJ2-4, the V gene TRBV20-1; D is ambiguous. V was shortened by 5 bases and J by 7 bases, with 9 bases between the two germline ends. The germline CDR1 and CDR2 sequences are DFQATT and SNEGSKA (reference sequence). The CDR3 length is 11 residues.